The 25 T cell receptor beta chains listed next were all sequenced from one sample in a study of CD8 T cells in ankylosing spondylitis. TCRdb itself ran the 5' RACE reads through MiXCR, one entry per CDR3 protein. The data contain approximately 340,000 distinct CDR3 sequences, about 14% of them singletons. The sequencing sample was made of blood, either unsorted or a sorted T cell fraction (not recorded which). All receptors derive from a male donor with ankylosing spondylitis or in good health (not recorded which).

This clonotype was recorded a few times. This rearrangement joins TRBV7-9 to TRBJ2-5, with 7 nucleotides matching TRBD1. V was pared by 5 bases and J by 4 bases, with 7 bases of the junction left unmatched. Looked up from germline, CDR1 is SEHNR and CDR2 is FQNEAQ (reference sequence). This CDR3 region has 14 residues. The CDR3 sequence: CASSRRQGLETQYF. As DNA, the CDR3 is TGTGCCAGCAGCAGACGACAGGGATTAGAGACCCAGTACTTC.

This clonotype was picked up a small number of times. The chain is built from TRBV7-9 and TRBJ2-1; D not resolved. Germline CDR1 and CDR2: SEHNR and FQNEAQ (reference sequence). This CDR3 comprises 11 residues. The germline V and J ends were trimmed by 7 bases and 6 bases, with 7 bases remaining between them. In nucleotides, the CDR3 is TGTGCCAGCACCCCTGCCAATGAGCAGTTCTTC. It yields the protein CASTPANEQFF.

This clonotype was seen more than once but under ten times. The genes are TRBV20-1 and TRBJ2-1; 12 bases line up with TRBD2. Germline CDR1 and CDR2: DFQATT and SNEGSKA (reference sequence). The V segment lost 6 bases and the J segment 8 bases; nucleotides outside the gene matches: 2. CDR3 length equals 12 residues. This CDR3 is CSARLAGDEQFF. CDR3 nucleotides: TGCAGTGCGCGACTAGCGGGGGATGAGCAGTTCTTC.

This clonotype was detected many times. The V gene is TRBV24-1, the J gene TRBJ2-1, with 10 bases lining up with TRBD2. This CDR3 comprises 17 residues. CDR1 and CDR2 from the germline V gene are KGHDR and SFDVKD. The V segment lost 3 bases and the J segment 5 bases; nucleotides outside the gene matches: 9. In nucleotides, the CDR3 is TGTGCCACCAGTGATGGGGCTAGCGGGAGTTATGACAATGAGCAGTTCTTC. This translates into CATSDGASGSYDNEQFF.

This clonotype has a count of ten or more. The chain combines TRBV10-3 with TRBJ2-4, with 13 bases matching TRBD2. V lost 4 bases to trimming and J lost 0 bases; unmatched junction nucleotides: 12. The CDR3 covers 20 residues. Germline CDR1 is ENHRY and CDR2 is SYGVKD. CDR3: CAISVPGLAGNELAKNIQYF. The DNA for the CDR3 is TGTGCCATCAGTGTGCCGGGACTAGCGGGGAATGAGCTAGCCAAAAACATTCAGTACTTC.

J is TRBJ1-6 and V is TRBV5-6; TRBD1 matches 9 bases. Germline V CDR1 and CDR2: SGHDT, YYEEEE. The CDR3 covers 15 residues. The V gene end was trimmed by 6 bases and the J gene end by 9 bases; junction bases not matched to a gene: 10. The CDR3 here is CASTLTGGMGSPLHF. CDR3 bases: TGTGCCAGCACCCTGACAGGGGGTATGGGTTCACCCCTCCACTTT.

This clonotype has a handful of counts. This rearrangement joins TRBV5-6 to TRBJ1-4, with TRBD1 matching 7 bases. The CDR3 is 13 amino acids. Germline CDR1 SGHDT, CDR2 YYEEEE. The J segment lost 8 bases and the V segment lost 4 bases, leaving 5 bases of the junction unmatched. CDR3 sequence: CASSRGTAEKLFF. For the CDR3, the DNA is TGTGCCAGCAGCCGAGGGACAGCCGAAAAACTGTTTTTT. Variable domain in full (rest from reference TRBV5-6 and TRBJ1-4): DAGVTQSPTHLIKTRGQQVTLRCSPKSGHDTVSWYQQALGQGPQFIFQYYEEEERQRGNFPDRFSGHQFPNYSSELNVNALLLGDSALYLCASSRGTAEKLFFGSGTQLSVL.

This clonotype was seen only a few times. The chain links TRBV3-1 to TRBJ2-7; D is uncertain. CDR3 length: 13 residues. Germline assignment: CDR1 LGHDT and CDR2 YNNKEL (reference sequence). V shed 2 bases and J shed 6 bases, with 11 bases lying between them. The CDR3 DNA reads TGTGCCAGCAGCCAATTAAGCTTGCGCGAGCAGTACTTC. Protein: CASSQLSLREQYF.

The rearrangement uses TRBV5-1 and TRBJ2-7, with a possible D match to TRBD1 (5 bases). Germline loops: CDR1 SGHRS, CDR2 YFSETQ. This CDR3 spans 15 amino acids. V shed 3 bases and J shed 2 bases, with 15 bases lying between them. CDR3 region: CASSSARTQTYEQYF. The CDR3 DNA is TGCGCCAGCAGCTCCGCAAGGACACAAACCTACGAGCAGTACTTC.

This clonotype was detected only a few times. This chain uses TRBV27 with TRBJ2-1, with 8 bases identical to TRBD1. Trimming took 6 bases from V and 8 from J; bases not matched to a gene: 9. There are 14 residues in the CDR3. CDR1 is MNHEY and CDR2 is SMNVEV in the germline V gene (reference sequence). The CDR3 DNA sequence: TGTGCCAGCAGACCGGGACAGGAGTGGGATGAGCAGTTCTTC. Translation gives CASRPGQEWDEQFF.

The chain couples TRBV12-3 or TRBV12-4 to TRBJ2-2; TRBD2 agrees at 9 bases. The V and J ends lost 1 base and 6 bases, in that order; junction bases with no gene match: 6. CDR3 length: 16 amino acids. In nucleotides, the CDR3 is TGTGCCAGCAGTTTAGGGAGGCTAGCGGGATCCGGGGAGCTGTTTTTT. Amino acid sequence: CASSLGRLAGSGELFF.

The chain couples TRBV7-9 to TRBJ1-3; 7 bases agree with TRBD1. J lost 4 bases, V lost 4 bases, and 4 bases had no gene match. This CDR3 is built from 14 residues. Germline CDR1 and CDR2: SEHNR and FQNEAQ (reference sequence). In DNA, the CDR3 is TGTGCCAGCAGCTCCCCGGACAGGGGAAACACCATATATTTT. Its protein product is CASSSPDRGNTIYF.

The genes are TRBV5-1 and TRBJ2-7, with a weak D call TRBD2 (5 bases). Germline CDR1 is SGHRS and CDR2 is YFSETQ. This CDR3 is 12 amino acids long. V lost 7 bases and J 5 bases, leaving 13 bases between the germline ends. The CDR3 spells CASSRGFDEQYF. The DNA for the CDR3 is TGCGCCAGCTCCCGGGGTTTCGACGAGCAGTACTTC.

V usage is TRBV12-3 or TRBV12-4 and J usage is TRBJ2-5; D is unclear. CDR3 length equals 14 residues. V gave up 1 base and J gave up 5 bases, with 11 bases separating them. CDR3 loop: CASSLEVPRETQYF. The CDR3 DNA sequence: TGTGCCAGCAGTTTAGAGGTGCCAAGGGAGACCCAGTACTTC.

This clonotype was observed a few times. The CDR3, as DNA: TGCGCCAGCAGCGGGACTAACCTCAATGAGCAGTTCTTC. Protein: CASSGTNLNEQFF. The chain is built from TRBV5-1 and TRBJ2-1; 7 bases map to TRBD2. CDR1 is SGHRS and CDR2 is YFSETQ in the germline V gene. The CDR3 has 13 amino acids. V was pared by 4 bases and J by 6 bases, with 4 bases of the junction left unmatched.

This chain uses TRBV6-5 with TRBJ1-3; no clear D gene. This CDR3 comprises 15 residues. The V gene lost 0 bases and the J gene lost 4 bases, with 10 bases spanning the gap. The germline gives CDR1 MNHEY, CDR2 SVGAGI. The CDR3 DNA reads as TGTGCCAGCAGTTACTCGGGTGGGAACGGAAACACCATATATTTT. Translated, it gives CASSYSGGNGNTIYF.

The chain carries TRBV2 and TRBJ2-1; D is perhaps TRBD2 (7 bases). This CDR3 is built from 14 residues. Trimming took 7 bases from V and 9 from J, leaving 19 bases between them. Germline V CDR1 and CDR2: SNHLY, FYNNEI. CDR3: CASKKTEGGGEQFF. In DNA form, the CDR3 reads TGTGCCAGCAAAAAGACGGAGGGAGGGGGTGAGCAGTTCTTC.

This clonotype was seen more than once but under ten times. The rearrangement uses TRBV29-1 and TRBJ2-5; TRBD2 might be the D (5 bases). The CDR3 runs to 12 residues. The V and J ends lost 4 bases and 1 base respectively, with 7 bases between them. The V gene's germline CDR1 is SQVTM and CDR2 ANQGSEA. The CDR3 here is CSVGGFQETQYF. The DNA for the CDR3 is TGCAGCGTTGGAGGGTTCCAAGAGACCCAGTACTTC.

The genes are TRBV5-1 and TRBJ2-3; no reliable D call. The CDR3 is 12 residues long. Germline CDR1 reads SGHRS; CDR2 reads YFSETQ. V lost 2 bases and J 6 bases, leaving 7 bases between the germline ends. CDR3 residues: CASSLGFDTQYF. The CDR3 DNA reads TGCGCCAGCAGCTTAGGGTTCGATACGCAGTATTTT.

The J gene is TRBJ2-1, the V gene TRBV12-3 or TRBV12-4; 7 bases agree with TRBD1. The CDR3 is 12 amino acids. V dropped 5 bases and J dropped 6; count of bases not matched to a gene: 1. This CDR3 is CASSRDSNEQFF. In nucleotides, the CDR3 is TGTGCCAGCAGTCGGGACAGCAATGAGCAGTTCTTC.

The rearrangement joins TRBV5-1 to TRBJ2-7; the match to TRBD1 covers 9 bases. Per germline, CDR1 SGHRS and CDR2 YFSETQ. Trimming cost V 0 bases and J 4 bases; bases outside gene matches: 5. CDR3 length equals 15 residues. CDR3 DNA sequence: TGCGCCAGCAGCTTGGAAGGACAGGGGAAATACGAGCAGTACTTC. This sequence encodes CASSLEGQGKYEQYF.

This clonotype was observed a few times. The CDR3 bases are TGTGCCAGCACCCCCGGATGGGTGCGGGAGAGTCGCGGTGACACCGGGGAGCTGTTTTTT. Encoded protein: CASTPGWVRESRGDTGELFF. This sequence joins TRBV4-2 and TRBJ2-2, with 7 bases fitting TRBD2. With 7 bases clipped from V and 3 bases from J, the junction kept 23 bases outside the gene matches. CDR1 is LGHNA, CDR2 YNFKEQ, per germline. The CDR3 is 20 amino acids.

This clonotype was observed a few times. CDR3 nucleotide sequence: TGTGCCAGCAGCCAACGCCGACTAGCGGGAGTACCAGATACGCAGTATTTT. Protein product: CASSQRRLAGVPDTQYF. The chain carries TRBV3-1 and TRBJ2-3; 12 bases match TRBD2. This CDR3 has 17 residues. The germline gives CDR1 LGHDT, CDR2 YNNKEL (reference sequence). V shed 2 bases, J shed 4 bases, and the junction held 7 bases outside the gene matches.

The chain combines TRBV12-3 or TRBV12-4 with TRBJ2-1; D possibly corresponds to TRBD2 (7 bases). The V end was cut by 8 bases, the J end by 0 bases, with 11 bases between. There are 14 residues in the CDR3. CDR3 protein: CASGGAGSYNEQFF. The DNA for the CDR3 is TGTGCCAGCGGGGGGGCAGGCTCCTACAATGAGCAGTTCTTC.

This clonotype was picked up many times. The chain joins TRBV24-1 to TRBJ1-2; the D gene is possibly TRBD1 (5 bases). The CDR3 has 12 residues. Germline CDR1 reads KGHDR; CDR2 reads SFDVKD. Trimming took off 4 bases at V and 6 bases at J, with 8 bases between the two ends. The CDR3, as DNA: TGTGCCACCAGTGACCCCAGGGATGGCTACACCTTC. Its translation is CATSDPRDGYTF.